This T cell receptor (beta chain) originates from a study of blood T cell repertoires in COVID-19. About the study: Italy, Spain and the United States were the sources of the convalescent and acute COVID-19 samples. T cells, B-cell-depleted T cells, or PBMCs provided the cDNA or gDNA that served as material.

Germline lookup yields CDR1 SGHRS and CDR2 YFSETQ. The CDR3 is made up of 16 amino acids. The V gene end was trimmed by 4 bases and the J gene end by 0 bases; junction bases not matched to a gene: 8. In the authors' workflow: Amplification of reference gene primers provided the estimated nucleated cell counts. Here immunoSEQ multiplex PCR was the method, and the copy in TCRdb shows in-frame clones only, minus some. Clone size and V and J calls were adopted from that table, with D and trimming inferred from the DNA. The sample lists around 46,000 clones, 70% to 90% occurring once. The clonotype was recovered from a human donor in a cohort sampled during active COVID-19. The chain combines TRBV5-1 with TRBJ2-3; 7 nucleotides align to TRBD2. Sequenced material: peripheral blood. The CDR3 here is CASSQGRGSSTDTQYF. The CDR3 nucleotides are TGCGCCAGCAGCCAAGGGCGGGGGAGTAGCACAGATACGCAGTATTTT.